This T cell receptor beta chain originates from a study of T cells in Graves' hyperthyroidism and ophthalmopathy. Amplification of TCR beta CDR3 regions was performed using RNA transcripts as template. The HTBI primer set drove a first-round RT-PCR of the TCR CDR3. TCRdb used MiXCR to reprocess the multiplex PCR reads, holding one entry per CDR3 protein. The table shows 660,000 or so distinct CDR3 sequences, with about 45% occurring only once. The CDR3 runs 18 residues. Germline-derived CDR1 and CDR2 are SGHRS and YFSETQ. V was pared by 0 bases and J by 6 bases, with 15 bases of the junction left unmatched.

The chain employs TRBV5-1 and TRBJ1-2, with 9 bases lining up with TRBD1. The clonotype was recovered from an adult man with Graves' disease, either hyperthyroidism or ophthalmopathy (not recorded which). Sequences were obtained from peripheral blood or thyroid tissue (not recorded which). The CDR3, as DNA: TGCGCCAGCAGCTTGGTGGTAGACAGGGGGTTGCGAACAAATGGCTACACCTTC. This gives the protein CASSLVVDRGLRTNGYTF.